This T cell receptor (beta chain) was sequenced for a study of cytomegalovirus exposure and HLA in healthy donors. Findings and caveats of the study: A later analysis reportedly found that, within productive TCRs, an Asian-associated ancestry cluster had fewer N-insertions than the mean observed across the roughly 630 donors. Only CMV serostatus was available as immune exposure information. In a later analysis, most CMV-associated TCR beta chains appeared HLA-restricted. Using a false discovery rate of 0.05, a later analysis showed that 15,000 to 20,000 TCR beta sequences were associated with HLA alleles.

Turning to this clone: Its antigen is unknown.

PCR involved 60 Vbeta and 13 Jbeta primers. Assay used: immunoSEQ multiplex PCR; TCRdb lists only in-frame clones, some missing. The profile covers tens of thousands of clones, with 67% appearing a single time and 2% to 2.5% taken by the ten largest. The sequencing sample was made of PBMCs. The TCR comes from a man younger than 45 in good health and CMV-seronegative.

In DNA, the CDR3 is TGCAGCGTTGGAGCCTGGGACAGGTCAAACTATGGCTACACCTTC. This encodes CSVGAWDRSNYGYTF. J is TRBJ1-2 and V is TRBV29-1, with 8 bases lining up with TRBD1. CDR3 length: 15 amino acids. The V segment lost 4 bases and the J segment 2 bases; nucleotides outside the gene matches: 9. Per germline, CDR1 SQVTM and CDR2 ANQGSEA.